This T cell receptor (beta chain) was observed in a study of blood T cells in healthy people across ages. General observations from the study: Unsorted PBMCs blocked a conclusive comparison of naive and antigen-experienced cells.

The V gene's germline CDR1 is DFQATT and CDR2 SNEGSKA (reference sequence). V trimming: 3 bases; J trimming: 3 bases; junction bases outside the gene matches: 11. The CDR3 has 16 residues. Total RNA, at least 6 micrograms per sample, came from PBMCs. A few counts support this clonotype. Antigen: not known. Next came a second PCR, run for roughly 6 to 11 cycles, which used a sample-barcoded 5' primer along with a J-beta primer mix. Every cDNA was tagged by a template-switch adaptor with 12 random nucleotides. Each of the samples gave a minimum of 2.5 million paired-end reads that contained CDR3. In TCRdb, the 5' RACE reads were re-called with MiXCR into one record per CDR3 protein. The table includes under 800,000 distinct CDR3 sequences, roughly 20% detected once.

The clonotype comes from a man in his 70s in good health. The sequencing input was blood. V gene TRBV20-1 combines with J gene TRBJ1-2, with 9 bases fitting TRBD1. The CDR3 bases are TGCAGTGCTAGTAAACTAACAGGGGGCTCGGACTATGGCTACACCTTC. Protein: CSASKLTGGSDYGYTF.